The source of this T cell receptor (beta chain) is a study of blood T cell repertoires in COVID-19. Study information: Spain, Italy and the United States supplied samples that represented acute and convalescent COVID-19.

Patients of the Seattle cohort, enrolled during active infection, were followed longitudinally. Per the authors' pipeline: Using reference gene primer amplification, nucleated cell counts were estimated. Sequencing used immunoSEQ multiplex PCR; TCRdb keeps in-frame clones, though not all of them. V and J calls and clone size are copied from that table; D and trimming were computed from the DNA. The sample shows hundreds of thousands of clones, 70% to 90% of them seen only once. Between the trimmed V and J ends, which lost 4 bases and 1 base, there was a span of 7 bases. The CDR3 contains 14 residues. Per the germline V gene, CDR1 is SGHDN and CDR2 is FVKESK.

Material for sequencing was peripheral blood. This clonotype was sampled from a man younger than 30 with COVID-19, enrolled during active disease. The rearrangement joins TRBV14 to TRBJ2-2; the D is unclear. The CDR3 nucleotides are TGTGCCAGCAGCCGTGACTGGAACACCGGGGAGCTGTTTTTT. Translated: CASSRDWNTGELFF. Complete variable domain (other parts from reference TRBV14 and TRBJ2-2): EAGVTQFPSHSVIEKGQTVTLRCDPISGHDNLYWYRRVMGKEIKFLLHFVKESKQDESGMPNNRFLAERTGGTYSTLKVQPAELEDSGVYFCASSRDWNTGELFFGEGSRLTVL.